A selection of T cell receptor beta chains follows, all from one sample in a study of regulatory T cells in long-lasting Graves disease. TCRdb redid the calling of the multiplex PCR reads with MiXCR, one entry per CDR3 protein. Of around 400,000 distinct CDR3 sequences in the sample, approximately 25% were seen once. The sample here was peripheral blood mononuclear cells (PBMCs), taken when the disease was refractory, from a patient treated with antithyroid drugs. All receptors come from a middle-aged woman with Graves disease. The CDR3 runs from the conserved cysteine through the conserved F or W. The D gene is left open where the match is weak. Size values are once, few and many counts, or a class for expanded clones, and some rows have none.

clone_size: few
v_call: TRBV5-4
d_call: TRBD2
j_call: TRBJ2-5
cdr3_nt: TGTGCCAGCACCAGGACTAGCGGGAAAATGGAGACCCAGTACTTC
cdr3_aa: CASTRTSGKMETQYF

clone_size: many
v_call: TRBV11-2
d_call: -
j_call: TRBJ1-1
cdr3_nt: TGTGCCAGCAGCTTAGATCAAAGGACCACTGAAGCTTTCTTT
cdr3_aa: CASSLDQRTTEAFF

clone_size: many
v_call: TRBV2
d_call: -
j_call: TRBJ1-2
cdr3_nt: TGTGCCAGCAGTGTGGCCATCAACTATGGCTACACCTTC
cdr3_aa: CASSVAINYGYTF

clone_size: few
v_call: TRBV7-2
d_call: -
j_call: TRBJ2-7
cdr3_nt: TGTGCCAGCAGCGGAAGAGTCCGGGACACCCGGGGGGAGCAGTACTTC
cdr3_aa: CASSGRVRDTRGEQYF

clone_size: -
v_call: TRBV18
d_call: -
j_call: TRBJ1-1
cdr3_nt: TGTGCCAGTCAACCGGGGGGTCTGAACACTGAAGCTTTCTTT
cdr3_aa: CASQPGGLNTEAFF

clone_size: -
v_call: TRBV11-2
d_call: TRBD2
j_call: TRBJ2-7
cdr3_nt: TGTGCCAGCAGCTTAGGGGGACTAGCTGCCGAGCAGTACTTC
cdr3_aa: CASSLGGLAAEQYF

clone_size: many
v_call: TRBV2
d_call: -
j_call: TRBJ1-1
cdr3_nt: TGTGCCAGCAGTGGGCAACAGATGAACACTGAAGCTTTCTTT
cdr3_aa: CASSGQQMNTEAFF

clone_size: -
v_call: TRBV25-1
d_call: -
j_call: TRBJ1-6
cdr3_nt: TGTGCAACCGGGACTTATAATTCACCCCTCCACTTT
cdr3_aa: CATGTYNSPLHF

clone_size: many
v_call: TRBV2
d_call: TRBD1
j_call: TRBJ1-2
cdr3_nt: TGTGCCAGCAGTGGGGACAGGGGGATTTTCCGTGGCTACACCTTC
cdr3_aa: CASSGDRGIFRGYTF

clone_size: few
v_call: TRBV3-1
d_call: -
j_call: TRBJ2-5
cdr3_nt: TGTGCCAGCAGCCAACCGGGGGCTCGGGAGACCCAGTACTTC
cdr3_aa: CASSQPGARETQYF

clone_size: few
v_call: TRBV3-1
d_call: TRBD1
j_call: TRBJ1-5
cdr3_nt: TGTGCCAGCAGCGAATCGACAGGGCATTATCAGCCCCAGCATTTT
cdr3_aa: CASSESTGHYQPQHF

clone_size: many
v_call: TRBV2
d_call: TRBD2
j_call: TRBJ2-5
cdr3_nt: TGTGCCACCATGGGGCTAGCGGGGGGACAAGAGACCCAGTACTTC
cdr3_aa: CATMGLAGGQETQYF

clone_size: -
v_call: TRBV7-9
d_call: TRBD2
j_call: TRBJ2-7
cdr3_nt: TGTGCCAGCAGCCCACCTCTGGCTAGCGGGAGGGCCCCCCGCAGCTCCTACGAGCAGTACTTC
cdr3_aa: CASSPPLASGRAPRSSYEQYF

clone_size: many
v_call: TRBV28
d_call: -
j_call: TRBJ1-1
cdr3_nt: TGTGCCAGCAGTAGACAGGATGACCCCTTGAACACTGAAGCTTTCTTT
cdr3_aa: CASSRQDDPLNTEAFF

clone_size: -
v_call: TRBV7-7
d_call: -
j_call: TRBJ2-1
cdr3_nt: TGTGCTAGCTCAGACTCCTTCAATGAGCAGTTCTTC
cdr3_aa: CASSDSFNEQFF